This T cell receptor beta chain was recovered during a study of low-dose radiotherapy and immunotherapy resistance in tumors (dated by TCRdb to between 2021 and 2023). Regarding the study in general: Cohort 1 received 0.5 Gy per fraction every 2 weeks, with a prescribed total PTV dose of 6.5 Gy. Cohort 2 received 1 Gy per fraction every two weeks, with a total of 13 Gy over 26 weeks. Nivolumab and ipilimumab were both given intravenously, with nivolumab at a 240 mg flat dose every two weeks and ipilimumab at 1 mg/kg every six weeks. Cyclophosphamide 200 mg/m2 was given intravenously every two weeks, one day before each radiation and immunotherapy administration. Starting on cycle 1 day 1, patients took 300 mg of aspirin by mouth once a day for four cycles. Trial participants were not randomized into treatment groups. Eight patients were included in the translational analysis: three from the first dose cohort and the first five from the second dose cohort.

This clonotype was observed many times. Its antigen remains unidentified. Base qualities are not at hand, and no much larger clone is one base apart. The instrument was an Illumina HiSeq 2500. Superscript III and a set of TRAV- and TRBV-specific primers were used to synthesize first-strand cDNA, so that both TCRalpha and TCRbeta chains were covered. An approximately 19-cycle PCR with Phusion amplified the TCRs, pairing a constant-region primer with the adapter that was attached to the V primers. The MessageAmp II aRNA Amplification Kit was used to amplify the isolated mRNA, with in vitro transcription run for 16 hours at 37 degrees C. mRNA for TCR sequencing was isolated with the Dynabeads mRNA DIRECT Purification Kit. Indexed Illumina adapters were added in a second Phusion PCR of around 27 cycles, and the PCR products were purified with AMPure XP beads. In the authors' own workflow: Custom Perl scripts pooled TCR sequences encoding the same protein, removed out-of-frame sequences and computed each clonotype's abundance. The analysis excluded TCR sequences that were supported by just one read. Repertoire metrics included Shannon entropy, Gini index, clonality, richness, and frequency of TCRs shared between repertoires. Through fastp at Q25 and MiXCR, TCRdb rebuilt clones from the public reads, retaining in-frame beta chains. Entries that share a CDR3 protein sequence are merged under the most common genes and DNA. The V and J calls, along with clone size, are taken from TCRdb and not from the paper's own processing. The sample table contains tens of thousands of distinct CDR3 sequences; only one count was recorded for about 25% of them. The ten largest clones take up about a tenth of the sample.

Explained via the paper, the time point label denotes: after trial treatment. Taken with the paper, the label for treatment or condition translates to: LDRT plus nivolumab, ipilimumab, low-dose cyclophosphamide and aspirin (RACIN trial). Donors were enrolled in RACIN, a single-arm phase I dose-escalation trial combining nivolumab, ipilimumab, aspirin, low-dose cyclophosphamide and low-dose radiotherapy. To be eligible, a patient needed to have an advanced solid tumor that was TIL-negative. From the germline V gene, CDR1 is SGHAT and CDR2 is FQNNGV. The V end loses 1 base and the J end loses 6 bases, and a stretch of 16 bases separates them. From the cysteine through the phenylalanine, the CDR3 covers 16 amino acids. CDR3 DNA is the only sequence kept; it has 48 bases, read in frame from the first base.

The chain was built from TRBV11-2 and TRBJ2-4; confidence is insufficient to name the D gene. Material: PBMCs, obtained after low-dose radiotherapy plus immunotherapy. The receptor comes from a male donor with prostate cancer. The CDR3 region: CASSLGLRTVPNIQYF. The DNA sequence is TGTGCCAGCAGCTTAGGGTTGCGGACGGTCCCAAACATTCAGTACTTC.